Presented here are 26 T cell receptor beta chains from one specimen sequenced in a study of identical twins. TCRdb called the 5' RACE reads again in MiXCR, with one record for every CDR3 protein. The data show 550,000 to 700,000 distinct CDR3 sequences, 7.5% to 10% seen once. These same records also appear under a second study, on yellow fever vaccine responses in identical twins.

The source material was PBMCs. All receptors come from a woman in her late teens or twenties in good health.

This clonotype has ten or more counts. The V call is TRBV28, the J call TRBJ2-7, with 10 positions matching TRBD2. The CDR3 totals 15 residues. The ends lost 3 bases at V and 4 bases at J; junction bases unmatched: 6. CDR1 is MDHEN, CDR2 SYDVKM, per germline. CDR3 protein: CASSFLAGDVYEQYF. The CDR3 coding sequence is TGTGCCAGCAGTTTCCTAGCGGGAGATGTTTACGAGCAGTACTTC.

The CDR3 coding sequence is TGCGCCAGCATGGGAGGGGCTCTCACAGATACGCAGTATTTT. Its translation is CASMGGALTDTQYF. The chain couples TRBV10-2 to TRBJ2-3, with 7 bases fitting TRBD2. Germline lookup yields CDR1 WSHSY and CDR2 SAAADI. CDR3 length equals 14 residues. Trimming removed 7 bases from V and 2 bases from J; junction bases left unmatched: 6.

This rearrangement joins TRBV3-1 to TRBJ2-6, with D maybe TRBD1 (6 bases). Germline V gene sequence: CDR1 LGHDT, CDR2 YNNKEL (reference sequence). The CDR3 has 17 residues. The V and J ends lost 2 bases and 4 bases respectively, with 15 bases between them. The CDR3 spells CASSQQDSRTGANVLTF. The CDR3 coding sequence is TGTGCCAGCAGCCAACAGGACAGTAGGACAGGGGCCAACGTCCTGACTTTC.

This clonotype was recorded a few times. CDR3 protein: CSAALGETQYF. DNA for the CDR3: TGCAGTGCGGCTCTCGGGGAGACCCAGTACTTC. The V and J genes are TRBV20-1 and TRBJ2-5, with D hard to call. V was clipped by 6 bases and J by 5 bases, with 10 bases between them. The CDR3 consists of 11 residues. Per germline, CDR1 DFQATT and CDR2 SNEGSKA (reference sequence).

This clonotype was seen only a few times. This chain connects TRBV27 to TRBJ2-1; 10 nucleotides match TRBD2. In germline, CDR1 is MNHEY, CDR2 SMNVEV (reference sequence). The CDR3 has 19 residues. Trimming cost V 3 bases and J 0 bases; bases outside gene matches: 11. The CDR3: CASSFIPAGGRSSYNEQFF. CDR3 sequence (DNA): TGTGCCAGCAGTTTCATTCCAGCGGGAGGGCGAAGCTCCTACAATGAGCAGTTCTTC.

The rearrangement joins TRBV3-1 to TRBJ1-2, with 10 bases matching TRBD1. This CDR3 region has 16 residues. Looked up from germline, CDR1 is LGHDT and CDR2 is YNNKEL (reference sequence). The V gene end was trimmed by 5 bases and the J gene end by 3 bases; junction bases not matched to a gene: 9. CDR3 sequence: CASSYSDRGPDYGYTF. DNA of the CDR3: TGTGCCAGCAGCTATTCCGACAGGGGGCCGGACTATGGCTACACCTTC.

This clonotype was observed at least ten times. This chain links TRBV20-1 with TRBJ1-6, with no clear D. In germline, CDR1 is DFQATT, CDR2 SNEGSKA (reference sequence). This CDR3 contains 17 residues. V was cut by 1 base and J by 0 bases, with 13 bases left in between. The CDR3 DNA reads as TGCAGTGCTAGAGCGCAGAGCGAAAGCTCCTATAATTCACCCCTCCACTTT. It specifies CSARAQSESSYNSPLHF.

V and J are TRBV10-2 and TRBJ2-5; 12 positions agree with TRBD2. This CDR3 has 17 residues. Germline lookup yields CDR1 WSHSY and CDR2 SAAADI. V gave up 6 bases and J gave up 5 bases; unmatched junction bases: 13. CDR3 loop: CASRENPTSGRRETQYF. CDR3 bases: TGCGCCAGCAGGGAAAATCCGACTAGCGGGAGAAGGGAGACCCAGTACTTC.

The chain employs TRBV19 and TRBJ2-3; D is unresolved. Germline CDR1 is LNHDA and CDR2 is SQIVND (reference sequence). The CDR3 runs 13 residues. The V end was cut by 0 bases, the J end by 6 bases, with 7 bases between. The CDR3 loop reads CASSIDRVDTQYF. The CDR3 DNA sequence: TGTGCCAGTAGTATAGATCGCGTCGATACGCAGTATTTT. The whole variable domain, filled in from reference TRBV19 and TRBJ2-3, reads DGGITQSPKYLFRKEGQNVTLSCEQNLNHDAMYWYRQDPGQGLRLIYYSQIVNDFQKGDIAEGYSVSREKKESFPLTVTSAQKNPTAFYLCASSIDRVDTQYFGPGTRLTVL.

J is TRBJ2-2 and V is TRBV11-2; 7 bases line up with TRBD1. With 3 bases clipped from V and 0 bases from J, the junction kept 4 bases outside the gene matches. The CDR3 has 16 residues. The germline V gene has CDR1 SGHAT and CDR2 FQNNGV. In DNA, the CDR3 is TGTGCCAGCAGCTTCCAGACAGGGACGAACACCGGGGAGCTGTTTTTT. Amino acid sequence: CASSFQTGTNTGELFF.

This clonotype came up a few times. V gene TRBV2 combines with J gene TRBJ2-7; 8 bases line up with TRBD1. Germline CDR1 is SNHLY and CDR2 is FYNNEI. J lost 3 bases, V lost 8 bases, and 15 bases had no gene match. The CDR3 has 16 residues. The CDR3: CASVYRGGTGFYEQYF. CDR3 DNA: TGTGCCAGCGTTTACCGAGGGGGGACAGGATTCTACGAGCAGTACTTC.

This CDR3 reads CASSADRTSTDTQYF. The CDR3 DNA is TGTGCCAGCAGCGCGGACCGAACTAGCACAGATACGCAGTATTTT. V and J are TRBV2 and TRBJ2-3; D is unresolved. Germline CDR1 and CDR2: SNHLY and FYNNEI. CDR3 length: 15 amino acids. V dropped 6 bases and J dropped 0 bases, with 13 bases sitting between them.

This clonotype was recorded many times. The chain joins TRBV9 to TRBJ2-2, with D possibly TRBD1 on 6 matching bases. The CDR3 is 14 residues long. V dropped 3 bases and J dropped 6 bases, with 12 bases sitting between them. CDR1 and CDR2 from the germline V gene are SGDLS and YYNGEE. This CDR3 reads CASSGNRVSGELFF. CDR3 DNA sequence: TGTGCCAGCAGCGGAAACAGGGTCTCCGGGGAGCTGTTTTTT. Complete variable domain (other parts from reference TRBV9 and TRBJ2-2): DSGVTQTPKHLITATGQRVTLRCSPRSGDLSVYWYQQSLDQGLQFLIQYYNGEERAKGNILERFSAQQFPDLHSELNLSSLELGDSALYFCASSGNRVSGELFFGEGSRLTVL.

This clonotype was seen ten or more times. The chain joins TRBV29-1 to TRBJ2-3; possible D gene TRBD1, 5 bases. The CDR3 runs 13 residues. Germline assignment: CDR1 SQVTM and CDR2 ANQGSEA. Between the trimmed V and J ends, which lost 3 bases and 2 bases, there was a span of 9 bases. DNA of the CDR3: TGCAGCGTTGAGGGGCAACACACAGATACGCAGTATTTT. Encoded protein: CSVEGQHTDTQYF.

This clonotype showed up just a few times. The chain recombines TRBV2 with TRBJ2-7; 7 nucleotides line up with TRBD1. Germline values: CDR1 SNHLY, CDR2 FYNNEI. The CDR3 consists of 12 residues. V shed 7 bases, J shed 3 bases, and the junction held 3 bases outside the gene matches. The CDR3 region is CASKGQIYEQYF. In nucleotides, the CDR3 is TGTGCCAGCAAGGGACAGATCTACGAGCAGTACTTC.

Concerning this clonotype itself: A read error may produce the germline difference seen at one junction end. The chain is built from TRBV12-3 or TRBV12-4 and TRBJ1-1; D not certain. CDR3 length: 16 residues. The CDR3 loop is CVSSLRDGGMNTEAFF. CDR3 bases: TGTGTCAGCAGTTTACGTGACGGAGGCATGAACACTGAAGCTTTCTTT.

V and J are TRBV19 and TRBJ1-1; tentative D call: TRBD1 (6 bases). Germline loops: CDR1 LNHDA, CDR2 SQIVND (reference sequence). The CDR3 runs 15 residues. Trimming took off 6 bases at V and 3 bases at J, with 17 bases between the two ends. CDR3 sequence: CASRIRARGDTEAFF. The CDR3 nucleotides read TGTGCCAGTAGAATCCGCGCGAGGGGGGACACTGAAGCTTTCTTT.

The CDR3 nucleotides read TGTGCCACGGAAAACAGGGGGAATTCACCCCTCCACTTT. Translating gives CATENRGNSPLHF. The V call is TRBV28, the J call TRBJ1-6; TRBD1 agrees at 8 bases. The CDR3 is made up of 13 amino acids. Per the germline V gene, CDR1 is MDHEN and CDR2 is SYDVKM. V gave up 10 bases and J gave up 7 bases; unmatched junction bases: 6.

This clonotype was seen at least ten times. This chain joins TRBV6-2 or TRBV6-3 and TRBJ2-2; D is unclear. Per germline, CDR1 MNHEY and CDR2 SVGEGT. The CDR3 is made up of 16 amino acids. The V and J ends lost 0 bases and 6 bases respectively, with 14 bases between them. The CDR3 is CASSYSQKRNAGELFF. CDR3 DNA: TGTGCCAGCAGTTACTCCCAAAAAAGGAATGCCGGGGAGCTGTTTTTT.

This clonotype occurred many times. This sequence joins TRBV5-1 and TRBJ2-1; tentatively, D is TRBD1 (5 bases). This CDR3 comprises 14 residues. Germline assignment: CDR1 SGHRS and CDR2 YFSETQ. V lost 2 bases to trimming and J lost 10 bases, with 16 bases between them. The CDR3 region has the DNA TGCGCCAGCAGCTTTGGGCCCAGGGAAGGGGAGCAGTTCTTC. This codes for CASSFGPREGEQFF.

This clonotype has at least ten counts. The chain joins TRBV5-5 to TRBJ2-1; tentatively, D is TRBD1 or TRBD2 (5 bases each). Germline CDR1 is SGHKS and CDR2 is YYEKEE (reference sequence). The germline V and J ends were trimmed by 4 bases and 5 bases, with 13 bases remaining between them. The CDR3 runs 14 residues. Here the CDR3 DNA reads TGTGCCAGCAGCGACCTCTGGGACCACAATGAGCAGTTCTTC. As protein: CASSDLWDHNEQFF.

Concerning this clonotype itself: It is unclear where the CDR3 begins or ends on the DNA, so no DNA is shown, and the CDR3 is as TCRdb lists it. The chain uses TRBV12-3 or TRBV12-4 and TRBJ2-2. The CDR3 is 11 residues long, ends included. The chain's CDR3 is CASSFKKSCFF.

The CDR3 bases are TGTGCCAGCAGCCTACTAGTATCTCTTGGTGAGCAGTTCTTC. Translated: CASSLLVSLGEQFF. The chain has TRBV6-2 or TRBV6-3 and TRBJ2-1; D is possibly TRBD2 (5 bases). This CDR3 has 14 residues. V lost 6 bases and J lost 9, with 18 bases in between. Germline V lookup: CDR1 MNHEY, CDR2 SVGEGT.

The V and J genes are TRBV20-1 and TRBJ2-3, with 12 positions matching TRBD2. Losses at the gene ends were 3 bases for V and 2 bases for J; bases not matched to a gene: 9. The CDR3 has 17 amino acids. Germline values: CDR1 DFQATT, CDR2 SNEGSKA (reference sequence). Here the CDR3 DNA reads TGCAGTGCTAGTCCCGTGGGACTAGCGGGCGACACAGATACGCAGTATTTT. Translating it yields CSASPVGLAGDTDTQYF.

The V and J genes are TRBV7-9 and TRBJ2-2; 9 positions match TRBD2. The CDR3 loop spans 17 amino acids. The junction had 4 bases not matched to a gene; V was cut back by 2 bases and J by 0 bases. CDR1 is SEHNR, CDR2 FQNEAQ, per germline (reference sequence). The CDR3 spells CASSLKTSGANTGELFF. The DNA of the CDR3 is TGTGCCAGCAGCTTAAAGACTAGCGGCGCGAACACCGGGGAGCTGTTTTTT.

This clonotype showed up many times. The rearrangement uses TRBV7-9 and TRBJ2-5, with D perhaps TRBD1 (5 bases). This CDR3 contains 14 residues. The germline V and J ends were trimmed by 0 bases and 2 bases, with 7 bases remaining between them. CDR1 and CDR2 from the germline V gene are SEHNR and FQNEAQ (reference sequence). The DNA for the CDR3 is TGTGCCAGCAGCTTAGCAGGGGTTCAAGAGACCCAGTACTTC. Translating it yields CASSLAGVQETQYF.